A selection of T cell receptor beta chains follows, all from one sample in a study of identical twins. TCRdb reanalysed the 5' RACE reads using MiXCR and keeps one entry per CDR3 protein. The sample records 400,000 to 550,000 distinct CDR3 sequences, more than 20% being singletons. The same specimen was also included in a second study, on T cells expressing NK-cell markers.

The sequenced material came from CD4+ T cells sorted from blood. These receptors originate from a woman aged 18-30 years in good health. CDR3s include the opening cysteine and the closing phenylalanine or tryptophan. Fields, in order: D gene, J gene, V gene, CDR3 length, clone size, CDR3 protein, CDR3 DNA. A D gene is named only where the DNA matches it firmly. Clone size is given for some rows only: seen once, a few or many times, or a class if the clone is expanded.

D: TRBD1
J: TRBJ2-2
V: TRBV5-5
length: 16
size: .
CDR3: CASSYDRDRIYGELFF
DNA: TGTGCCAGCAGCTATGACCGGGACAGAATTTACGGGGAGCTGTTTTTT

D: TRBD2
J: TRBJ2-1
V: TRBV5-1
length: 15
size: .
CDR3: CASSPGLAIFDEQFF
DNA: TGCGCCAGCAGCCCGGGACTAGCCATCTTTGATGAGCAGTTCTTC

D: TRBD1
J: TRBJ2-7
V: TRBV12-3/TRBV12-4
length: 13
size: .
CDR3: CASRTGGEREQYF
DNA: TGTGCCAGCAGGACAGGGGGCGAACGCGAGCAGTACTTC

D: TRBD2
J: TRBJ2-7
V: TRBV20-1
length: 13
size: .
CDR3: CSARLAGVFEQYF
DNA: TGCAGTGCTAGACTAGCGGGAGTATTTGAGCAGTACTTC

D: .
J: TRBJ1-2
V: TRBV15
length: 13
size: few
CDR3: CATSRDTVYGYTF
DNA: TGTGCCACCAGCAGAGATACCGTCTATGGCTACACCTTC

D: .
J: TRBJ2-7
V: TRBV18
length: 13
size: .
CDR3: CASSPRSRYEQYF
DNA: TGTGCCAGCTCACCACGAAGCAGATACGAGCAGTACTTC

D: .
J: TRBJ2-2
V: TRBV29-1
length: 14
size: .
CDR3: CSVVGQAFTGELFF
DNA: TGCAGCGTGGTGGGGCAAGCCTTCACCGGGGAGCTGTTTTTT

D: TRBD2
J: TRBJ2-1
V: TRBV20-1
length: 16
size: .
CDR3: CSAREWTSGGRGEQFF
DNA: TGCAGTGCTAGAGAATGGACTAGCGGAGGGAGGGGTGAGCAGTTCTTC

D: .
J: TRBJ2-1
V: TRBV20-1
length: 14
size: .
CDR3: CSVAIGASNNEQFF
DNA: TGCAGTGTCGCAATTGGGGCTAGCAACAATGAGCAGTTCTTC

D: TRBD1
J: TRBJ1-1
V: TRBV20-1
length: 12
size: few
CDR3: CSADQTGVQAFF
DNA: TGCAGTGCTGATCAGACAGGGGTTCAAGCTTTCTTT

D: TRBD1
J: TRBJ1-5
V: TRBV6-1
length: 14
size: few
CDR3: CASRRTGINQPQHF
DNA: TGTGCCAGCAGAAGGACAGGGATAAATCAGCCCCAGCATTTT

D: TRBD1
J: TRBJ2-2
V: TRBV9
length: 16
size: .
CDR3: CASSVNPGGNTGELFF
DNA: TGTGCCAGCAGCGTAAACCCAGGGGGGAACACCGGGGAGCTGTTTTTT

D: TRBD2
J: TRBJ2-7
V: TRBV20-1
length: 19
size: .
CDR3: CSARQRGQRGGPITYEQYF
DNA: TGCAGTGCTAGACAAAGGGGCCAGCGGGGGGGCCCCATAACTTACGAGCAGTACTTC

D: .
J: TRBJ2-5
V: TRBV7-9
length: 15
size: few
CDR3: CASSLLSSRAETQYF
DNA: TGTGCCAGCAGCTTACTCTCTAGCAGGGCGGAGACCCAGTACTTC

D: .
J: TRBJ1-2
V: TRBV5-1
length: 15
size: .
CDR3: CASSLDFRGNYGYTF
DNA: TGCGCCAGCAGCTTGGATTTCCGCGGTAACTATGGCTACACCTTC

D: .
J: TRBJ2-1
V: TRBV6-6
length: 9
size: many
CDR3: CASGGEQFF
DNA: TGTGCCAGCGGGGGGGAGCAGTTCTTC

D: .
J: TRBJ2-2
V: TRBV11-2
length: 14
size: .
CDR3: CASIPGLHTGELFF
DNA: TGTGCCAGCATCCCGGGGCTGCACACCGGGGAGCTGTTTTTT

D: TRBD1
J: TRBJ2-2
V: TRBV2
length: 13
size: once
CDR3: CASQTGGPGELVF
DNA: TGTGCCAGCCAGACAGGGGGCCCCGGGGAGCTGGTTTTT

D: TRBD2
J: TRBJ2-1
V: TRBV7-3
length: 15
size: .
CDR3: CASSIAGGTYNEQFF
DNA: TGTGCCAGCAGTATAGCGGGGGGCACCTACAATGAGCAGTTCTTC

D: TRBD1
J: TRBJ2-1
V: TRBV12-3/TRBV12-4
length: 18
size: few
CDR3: CASSFGTGIYNSYNEQFF
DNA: TGTGCCAGCAGTTTCGGGACAGGGATCTACAACTCCTACAATGAGCAGTTCTTC

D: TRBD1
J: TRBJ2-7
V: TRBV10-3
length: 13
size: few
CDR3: CAVARDRGGEQYF
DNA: TGTGCCGTTGCACGGGACAGGGGAGGGGAGCAGTACTTC

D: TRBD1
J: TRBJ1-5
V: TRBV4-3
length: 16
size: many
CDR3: CASSQTDRGGNQPQHF
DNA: TGCGCCAGCAGCCAAACGGACAGGGGTGGCAATCAGCCCCAGCATTTT

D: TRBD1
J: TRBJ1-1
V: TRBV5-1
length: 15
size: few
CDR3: CASSSIGQGATEAFF
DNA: TGCGCCAGCAGCTCGATAGGACAGGGGGCCACTGAAGCTTTCTTT

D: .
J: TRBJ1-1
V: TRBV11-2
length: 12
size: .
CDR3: CASSAGSPEAFF
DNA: TGTGCCAGCAGCGCGGGAAGTCCTGAAGCTTTCTTT

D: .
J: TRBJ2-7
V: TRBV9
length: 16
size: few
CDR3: CASSDNRRPGRGEQYF
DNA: TGTGCCAGCAGTGATAACCGACGACCGGGAAGGGGCGAGCAGTACTTC

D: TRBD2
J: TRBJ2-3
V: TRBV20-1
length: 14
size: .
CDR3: CSAEVPSGSWTQYF
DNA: TGCAGTGCTGAGGTCCCTAGCGGGAGCTGGACGCAGTATTTT

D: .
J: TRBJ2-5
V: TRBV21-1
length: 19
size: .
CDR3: CASSSYLSTGQGSQETQYF
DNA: TGTGCCAGCAGCTCATATCTTAGCACGGGACAAGGATCCCAAGAGACCCAGTACTTC

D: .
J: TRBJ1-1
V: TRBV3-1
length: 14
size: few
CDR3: CASTQGSGRTEAFF
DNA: TGTGCCAGCACCCAAGGGTCAGGTCGTACTGAAGCTTTCTTT

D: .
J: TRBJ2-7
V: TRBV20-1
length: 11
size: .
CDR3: CSAKGGWEQYF
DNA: TGCAGTGCTAAGGGTGGCTGGGAGCAGTACTTC

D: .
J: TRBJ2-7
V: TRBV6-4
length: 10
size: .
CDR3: CAGSSYEQYF
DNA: TGTGCCGGGAGCTCCTACGAGCAGTACTTC

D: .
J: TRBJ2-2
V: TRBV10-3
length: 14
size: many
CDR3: CAISEGSNTGELFF
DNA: TGTGCCATCAGTGAGGGCTCCAACACCGGGGAGCTGTTTTTT

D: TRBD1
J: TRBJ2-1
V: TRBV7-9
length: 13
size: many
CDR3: CASSLVGGSEQFF
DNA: TGCGCCAGCAGCTTGGTAGGGGGCAGCGAGCAGTTCTTC